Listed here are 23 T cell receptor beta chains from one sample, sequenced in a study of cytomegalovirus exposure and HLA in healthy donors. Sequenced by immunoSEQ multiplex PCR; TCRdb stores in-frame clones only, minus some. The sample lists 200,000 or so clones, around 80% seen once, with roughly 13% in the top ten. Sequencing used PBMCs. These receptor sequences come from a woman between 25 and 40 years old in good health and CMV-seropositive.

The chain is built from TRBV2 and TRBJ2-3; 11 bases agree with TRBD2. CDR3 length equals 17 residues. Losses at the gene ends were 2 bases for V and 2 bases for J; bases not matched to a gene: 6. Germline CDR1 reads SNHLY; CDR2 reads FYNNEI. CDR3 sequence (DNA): TGTGCCAGCAGTGAACTCACTAGCGGGAGTTTCACAGATACGCAGTATTTT. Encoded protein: CASSELTSGSFTDTQYF.

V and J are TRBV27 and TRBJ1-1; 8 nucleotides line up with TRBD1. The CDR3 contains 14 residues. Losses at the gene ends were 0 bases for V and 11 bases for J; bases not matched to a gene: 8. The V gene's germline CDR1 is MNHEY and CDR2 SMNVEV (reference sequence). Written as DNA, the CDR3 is TGTGCCAGCAGTTTATCTACAGGGGGGGTGAGTGCTTTCTTT. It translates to CASSLSTGGVSAFF.

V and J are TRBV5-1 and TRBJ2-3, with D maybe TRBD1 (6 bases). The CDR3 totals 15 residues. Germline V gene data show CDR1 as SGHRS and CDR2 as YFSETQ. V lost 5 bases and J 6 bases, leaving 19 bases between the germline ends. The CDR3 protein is CASRALTGSGDTQYF. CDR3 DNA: TGCGCCAGCAGAGCATTGACAGGATCAGGCGATACGCAGTATTTT.

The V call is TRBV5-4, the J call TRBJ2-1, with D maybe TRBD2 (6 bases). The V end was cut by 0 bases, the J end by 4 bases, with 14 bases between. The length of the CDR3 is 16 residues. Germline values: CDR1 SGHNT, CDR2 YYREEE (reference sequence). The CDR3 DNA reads TGTGCCAGCAGCTTGGGAGCCGGGACTGTATACAATGAGCAGTTCTTC. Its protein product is CASSLGAGTVYNEQFF. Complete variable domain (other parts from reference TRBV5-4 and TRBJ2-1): ETGVTQSPTHLIKTRGQQVTLRCSSQSGHNTVSWYQQALGQGPQFIFQYYREEENGRGNFPPRFSGLQFPNYSSELNVNALELDDSALYLCASSLGAGTVYNEQFFGPGTRLTVL.

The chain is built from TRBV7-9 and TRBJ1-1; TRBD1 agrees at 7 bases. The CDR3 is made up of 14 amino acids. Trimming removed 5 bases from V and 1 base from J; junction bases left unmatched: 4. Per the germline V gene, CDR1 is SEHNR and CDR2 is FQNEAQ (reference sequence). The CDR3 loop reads CASSNRGQNTEAFF. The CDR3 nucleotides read TGTGCCAGCAGCAACAGGGGCCAGAACACTGAAGCTTTCTTT.

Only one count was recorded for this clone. This chain's CDR3 is CASRRLGNEQFF. In nucleotides, the CDR3 is TGTGCCAGCAGGAGACTAGGCAATGAGCAGTTCTTC. The chain couples TRBV6-6 to TRBJ2-1; tentatively, D is TRBD2 (6 bases). V was pared by 6 bases and J by 6 bases, with 9 bases between. CDR1 is MNHNY and CDR2 is SVGAGI in the germline V gene (reference sequence). CDR3 length equals 12 residues.

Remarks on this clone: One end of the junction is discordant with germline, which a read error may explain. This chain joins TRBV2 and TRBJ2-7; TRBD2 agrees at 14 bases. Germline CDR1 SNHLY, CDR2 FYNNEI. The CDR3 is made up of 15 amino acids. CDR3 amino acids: CASREGTSGSYEQYF. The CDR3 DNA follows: TGTGCCAGCAGGGAAGGGACTAGCGGGAGCTACGAGCAGTACTTC.

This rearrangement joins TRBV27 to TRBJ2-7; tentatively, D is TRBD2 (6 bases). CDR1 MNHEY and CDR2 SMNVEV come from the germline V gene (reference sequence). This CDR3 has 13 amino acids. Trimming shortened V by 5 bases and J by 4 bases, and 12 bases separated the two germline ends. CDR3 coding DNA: TGTGCCAGCAGTCCCATGGGGGGTTACGAGCAGTACTTC. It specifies CASSPMGGYEQYF.

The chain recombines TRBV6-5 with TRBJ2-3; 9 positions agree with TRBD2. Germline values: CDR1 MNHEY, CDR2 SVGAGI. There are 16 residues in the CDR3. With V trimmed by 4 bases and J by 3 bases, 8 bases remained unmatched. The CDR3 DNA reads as TGTGCCAGCAGTTTAACAGCGGGAGGAGGAACAGATACGCAGTATTTT. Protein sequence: CASSLTAGGGTDTQYF.

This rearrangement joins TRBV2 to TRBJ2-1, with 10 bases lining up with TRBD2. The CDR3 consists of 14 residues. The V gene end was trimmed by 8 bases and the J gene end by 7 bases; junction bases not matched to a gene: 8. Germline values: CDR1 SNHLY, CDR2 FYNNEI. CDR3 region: CASATLAGDNEQFF. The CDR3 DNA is TGTGCCAGCGCTACCCTAGCGGGAGATAATGAGCAGTTCTTC.

This chain's CDR3 is CASSPVGGGGTGELFF. The CDR3 DNA reads as TGTGCCAGCAGTCCAGTGGGGGGAGGGGGCACCGGGGAGCTGTTTTTT. V usage is TRBV27 and J usage is TRBJ2-2, with a possible D match to TRBD2 (7 bases). CDR1 MNHEY and CDR2 SMNVEV come from the germline V gene (reference sequence). There are 16 residues in the CDR3. Trimming cost V 5 bases and J 4 bases, with 17 bases left between them.

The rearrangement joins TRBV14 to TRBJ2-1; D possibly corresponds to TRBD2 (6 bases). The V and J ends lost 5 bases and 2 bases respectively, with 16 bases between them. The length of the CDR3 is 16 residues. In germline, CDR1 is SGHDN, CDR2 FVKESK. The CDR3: CASSYLLATTYNEQFF. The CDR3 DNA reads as TGTGCCAGCAGCTACCTTCTAGCGACGACCTACAATGAGCAGTTCTTC.

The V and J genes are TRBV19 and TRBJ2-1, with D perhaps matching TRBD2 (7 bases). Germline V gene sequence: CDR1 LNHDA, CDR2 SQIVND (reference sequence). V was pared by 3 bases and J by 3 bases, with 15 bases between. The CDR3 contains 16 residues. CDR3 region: CASSIGGALGYNEQFF. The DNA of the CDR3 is TGTGCCAGTAGTATTGGGGGGGCTCTGGGCTACAATGAGCAGTTCTTC. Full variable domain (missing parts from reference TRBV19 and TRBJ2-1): DGGITQSPKYLFRKEGQNVTLSCEQNLNHDAMYWYRQDPGQGLRLIYYSQIVNDFQKGDIAEGYSVSREKKESFPLTVTSAQKNPTAFYLCASSIGGALGYNEQFFGPGTRLTVL.

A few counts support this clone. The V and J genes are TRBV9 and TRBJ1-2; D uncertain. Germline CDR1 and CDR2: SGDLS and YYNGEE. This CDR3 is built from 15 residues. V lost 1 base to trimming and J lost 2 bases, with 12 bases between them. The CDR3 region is CASSVSGVANYGYTF. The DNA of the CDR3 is TGTGCCAGCAGCGTATCCGGGGTGGCGAACTATGGCTACACCTTC.

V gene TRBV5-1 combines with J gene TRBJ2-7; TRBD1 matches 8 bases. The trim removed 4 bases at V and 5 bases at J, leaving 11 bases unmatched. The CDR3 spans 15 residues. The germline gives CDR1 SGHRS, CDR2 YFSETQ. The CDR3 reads CASSLWIQGAHEQYF. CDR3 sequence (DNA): TGCGCCAGCAGCCTTTGGATCCAGGGGGCCCACGAGCAGTACTTC.

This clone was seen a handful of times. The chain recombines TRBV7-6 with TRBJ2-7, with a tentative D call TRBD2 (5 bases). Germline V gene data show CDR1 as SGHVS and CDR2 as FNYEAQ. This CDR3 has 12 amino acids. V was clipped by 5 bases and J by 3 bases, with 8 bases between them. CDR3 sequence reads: CASSPEGYEQYF. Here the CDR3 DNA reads TGTGCCAGCAGCCCCGAGGGCTACGAGCAGTACTTC.

For the CDR3, the DNA is TGTGCCAGCAGTAAGACAGGGTACTCCTACGAGCAGTACTTC. It translates to CASSKTGYSYEQYF. The V gene is TRBV28, the J gene TRBJ2-7, with 7 nucleotides matching TRBD1. This CDR3 has 14 amino acids. CDR1 and CDR2 (germline): MDHEN, SYDVKM. J lost 0 bases, V lost 5 bases, and 4 bases had no gene match. The whole variable domain, filled in from reference TRBV28 and TRBJ2-7, reads DVKVTQSSRYLVKRTGEKVFLECVQDMDHENMFWYRQDPGLGLRLIYFSYDVKMKEKGDIPEGYSVSREKKERFSLILESASTNQTSMYLCASSKTGYSYEQYFGPGTRLTVT.

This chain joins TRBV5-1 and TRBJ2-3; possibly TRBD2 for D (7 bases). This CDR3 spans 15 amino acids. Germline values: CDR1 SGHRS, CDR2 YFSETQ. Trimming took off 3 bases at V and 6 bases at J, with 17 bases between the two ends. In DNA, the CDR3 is TGCGCCAGCAGCTCACTGGGGGGGCAGTTGGATACGCAGTATTTT. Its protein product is CASSSLGGQLDTQYF.

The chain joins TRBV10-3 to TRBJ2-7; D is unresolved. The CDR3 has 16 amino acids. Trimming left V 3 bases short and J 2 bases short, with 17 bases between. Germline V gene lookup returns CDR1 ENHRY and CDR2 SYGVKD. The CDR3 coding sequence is TGTGCCATCAGTGATGCTTCCGCGGTCACTACCTACGAGCAGTACTTC. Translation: CAISDASAVTTYEQYF.

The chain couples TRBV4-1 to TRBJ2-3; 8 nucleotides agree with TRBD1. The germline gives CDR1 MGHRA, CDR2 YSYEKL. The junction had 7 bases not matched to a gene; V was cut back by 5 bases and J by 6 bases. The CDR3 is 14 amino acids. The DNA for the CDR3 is TGCGCCAGCAGCTCCAGGGGGCCGGGTGATACGCAGTATTTT. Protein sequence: CASSSRGPGDTQYF.

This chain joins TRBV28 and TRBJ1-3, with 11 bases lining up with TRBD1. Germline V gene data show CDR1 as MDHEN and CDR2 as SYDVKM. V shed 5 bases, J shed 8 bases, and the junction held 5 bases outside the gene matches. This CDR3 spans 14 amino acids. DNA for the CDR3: TGTGCCAGCAGTCCACCGGGACAGGGGGACACCATATATTTT. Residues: CASSPPGQGDTIYF.

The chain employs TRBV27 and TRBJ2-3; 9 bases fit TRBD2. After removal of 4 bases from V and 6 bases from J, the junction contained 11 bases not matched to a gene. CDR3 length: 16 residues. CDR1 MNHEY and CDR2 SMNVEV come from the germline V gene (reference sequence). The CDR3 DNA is TGTGCCAGCAGTTCACCTCTGCGGGAGGGCCTGGATACGCAGTATTTT. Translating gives CASSSPLREGLDTQYF.

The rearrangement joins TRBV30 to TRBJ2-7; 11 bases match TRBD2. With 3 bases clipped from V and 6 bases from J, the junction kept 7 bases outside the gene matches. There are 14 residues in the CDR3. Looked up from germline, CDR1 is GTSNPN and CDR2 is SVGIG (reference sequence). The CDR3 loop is CAWRTSGSAFEQYF. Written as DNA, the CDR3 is TGTGCCTGGAGAACTAGCGGGAGTGCCTTCGAGCAGTACTTC.